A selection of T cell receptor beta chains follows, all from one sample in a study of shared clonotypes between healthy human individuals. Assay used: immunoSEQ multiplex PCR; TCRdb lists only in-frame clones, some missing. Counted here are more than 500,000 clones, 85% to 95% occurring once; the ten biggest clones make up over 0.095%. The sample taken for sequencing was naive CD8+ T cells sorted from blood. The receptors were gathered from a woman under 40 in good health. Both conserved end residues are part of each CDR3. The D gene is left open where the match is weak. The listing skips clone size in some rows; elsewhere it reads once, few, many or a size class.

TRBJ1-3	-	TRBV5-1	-	CASQGDFTGNTIYF	TGCGCCAGCCAAGGGGACTTCACCGGAAACACCATATATTTT
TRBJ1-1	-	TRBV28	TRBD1	CASTLGDRLNTEAFF	TGTGCCAGCACCCTAGGGGACAGACTGAACACTGAAGCTTTCTTT
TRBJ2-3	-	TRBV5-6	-	CASSLAGGRDTQYF	TGTGCCAGCAGCTTGGCGGGGGGCAGAGATACGCAGTATTTT
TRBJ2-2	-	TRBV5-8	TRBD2	CAGSGVGELFF	TGTGCCGGTAGCGGGGTCGGGGAGCTGTTTTTT
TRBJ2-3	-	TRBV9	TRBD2	CASSGTSSDTQYF	TGTGCCAGCAGCGGGACTAGCTCCGATACGCAGTATTTT
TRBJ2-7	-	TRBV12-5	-	CASGLSGDEQYF	TGTGCTAGTGGTTTGTCGGGGGACGAGCAGTACTTC
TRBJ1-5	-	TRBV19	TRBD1	CASSIGDSNQPQHF	TGTGCCAGTAGTATTGGGGACAGTAATCAGCCCCAGCATTTT
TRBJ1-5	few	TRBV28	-	CASRGRAPYQPQHF	TGTGCCAGCAGGGGCAGGGCCCCCTATCAGCCCCAGCATTTT
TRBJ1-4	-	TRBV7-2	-	CASSPLWDPVNEKLFF	TGTGCCAGCAGCCCATTGTGGGACCCGGTTAATGAAAAACTGTTTTTT
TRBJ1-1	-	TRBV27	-	CASSLIGQGGNTEAFF	TGTGCCAGCAGTTTAATAGGTCAGGGTGGGAACACTGAAGCTTTCTTT
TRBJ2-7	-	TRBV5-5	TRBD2	CASSGLAPYEQYF	TGTGCCAGCAGCGGACTAGCGCCATACGAGCAGTACTTC
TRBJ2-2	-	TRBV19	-	CASSIGAYTGELFF	TGTGCCAGTAGTATTGGGGCCTACACCGGGGAGCTGTTTTTT
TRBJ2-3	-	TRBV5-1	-	CASSAEGGFTDTQYF	TGCGCCAGCAGCGCGGAGGGCGGGTTCACAGATACGCAGTATTTT
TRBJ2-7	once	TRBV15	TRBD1	CATSRDRGQGYEQYF	TGTGCCACCAGCAGAGATCGGGGACAGGGATACGAGCAGTACTTC
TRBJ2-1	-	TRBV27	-	CASSLGRSLGNEQFF	TGTGCCAGCAGTTTGGGTCGTTCCCTCGGCAATGAGCAGTTCTTC
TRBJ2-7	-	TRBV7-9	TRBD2	CASSDFREGSYEQYF	TGTGCCAGCAGTGACTTCCGGGAGGGCTCCTACGAGCAGTACTTC
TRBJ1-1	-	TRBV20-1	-	CSARPNTEAFF	TGCAGTGCTAGACCTAACACTGAAGCTTTCTTT
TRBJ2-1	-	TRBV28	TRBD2	CASIGGTGPRYNEQFF	TGTGCCAGCATCGGGGGGACCGGGCCCCGCTACAATGAGCAGTTCTTC
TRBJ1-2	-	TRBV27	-	CASSFGGGGGYTF	TGTGCCAGCAGTTTCGGCGGGGGGGGAGGCTACACCTTC
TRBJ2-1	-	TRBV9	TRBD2	CASSVGSAGGLNEQFF	TGTGCCAGCAGCGTAGGCTCAGCGGGAGGTCTCAATGAGCAGTTCTTC
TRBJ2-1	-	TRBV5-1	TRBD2	CASSGREDGYNEQFF	TGCGCCAGCAGCGGACGGGAGGATGGGTACAATGAGCAGTTCTTC